What follows are 2 T cell receptor beta chains derived from one specimen sequenced in a study of T cells in women clearing cervical HPV infection. TCRdb's copy holds only in-frame clones and misses some; the assay was immunoSEQ multiplex PCR. In total, the table holds around 33,000 clones. The specimen was blood buffy coat. The receptors shown here come from a woman between 18 and 69 years old with a cervical HPV16 infection that either progressed to CIN3+ or cleared (not recorded which).

To note about this clone: The CDR3 end falls 3 residues outside the read, so it is completed with the germline J gene. This chain uses TRBV2 with TRBJ2-2; TRBD2 aligns across 13 bases. Germline CDR1 and CDR2: SNHLY and FYNNEI. The CDR3 runs to 16 residues. The ends lost 8 bases at V and 6 bases at J; junction bases unmatched: 9. The CDR3 reads CASFLTSGRRPGELFF. The sequenced CDR3 bases are TGTGCCAGCTTTTTGACTAGCGGGAGGAGACCCGGGGAG.

CDR3 loop: CASQKQGGDTGELFF. Partial CDR3 DNA: TGTGCCAGCCAGAAACAGGGGGGCGACACCGGGGAG. The V and J genes are TRBV2 and TRBJ2-2; 8 bases map to TRBD1. The read halts 3 residues ahead of the CDR3 end, with the missing end drawn from the germline J gene. This CDR3 comprises 15 residues. The V segment lost 8 bases and the J segment 3 bases; nucleotides outside the gene matches: 8. Germline CDR1 SNHLY, CDR2 FYNNEI. The full variable domain, rest sourced from reference TRBV2 and TRBJ2-2, is EPEVTQTPSHQVTQMGQEVILRCVPISNHLYFYWYRQILGQKVEFLVSFYNNEISEKSEIFDDQFSVERPDGSNFTLKIRSTKLEDSAMYFCASQKQGGDTGELFFGEGSRLTVL.